The 18 T cell receptor beta chains in this list originate from one sample, sequenced in a study of T cell responses to AZD1222 COVID-19 vaccine. Assay used: immunoSEQ multiplex PCR; TCRdb lists only in-frame clones, some missing. The top ten clones hold about 8.7% of a sample with approximately 100,000 clones, around 90% of them seen once. Material: peripheral blood, obtained on day 0 of AZD1222 vaccination. Receptors originate from an adult in good health.

The chain employs TRBV28 and TRBJ2-7, with TRBD2 identical over 12 bases. In germline, CDR1 is MDHEN, CDR2 SYDVKM. CDR3 size: 15 residues. J was trimmed by 3 bases and V by 6 bases; bases with no gene match: 6. CDR3 region: CASRFPGLAGYEQYF. The CDR3, as DNA: TGTGCCAGCAGATTCCCGGGACTAGCGGGCTACGAGCAGTACTTC. Combining the CDR3 with reference TRBV28 and TRBJ2-7 gives the whole variable domain DVKVTQSSRYLVKRTGEKVFLECVQDMDHENMFWYRQDPGLGLRLIYFSYDVKMKEKGDIPEGYSVSREKKERFSLILESASTNQTSMYLCASRFPGLAGYEQYFGPGTRLTVT.

The chain combines TRBV20-1 with TRBJ2-3, with unresolved D. The germline CDR1 and CDR2 sequences are DFQATT and SNEGSKA (reference sequence). The V and J ends lost 7 bases and 4 bases respectively, with 6 bases between them. This CDR3 is built from 10 residues. The CDR3 bases are TGCAGTGGAACCGCAGATACGCAGTATTTT. Translated: CSGTADTQYF.

This chain uses TRBV7-2 with TRBJ2-2; TRBD1 might be the D (5 bases). The V gene lost 5 bases and the J gene lost 7 bases, with 14 bases spanning the gap. Germline CDR1 SGHTA, CDR2 FQGNSA. CDR3 length equals 14 residues. The CDR3 DNA sequence: TGTGCCAGCAGCCACAAGGGGCGAGGCGGGGAGCTGTTTTTT. This translates into CASSHKGRGGELFF.

The chain uses TRBV11-2 and TRBJ1-5; D is unresolved. CDR1 and CDR2 (germline): SGHAT, FQNNGV. The CDR3 has 13 residues. The V end was cut by 1 base, the J end by 6 bases, with 7 bases between. The chain's CDR3 is CASSLGGGQPQHF. Here the CDR3 DNA reads TGTGCCAGCAGCTTAGGGGGAGGTCAGCCCCAGCATTTT.

V is TRBV2 and J is TRBJ2-7, with D tentatively TRBD2 (5 bases). CDR3 length: 15 amino acids. V gave up 4 bases and J gave up 3 bases, with 16 bases separating them. CDR1 SNHLY and CDR2 FYNNEI come from the germline V gene. CDR3: CASSGNSARVYEQYF. The CDR3 DNA is TGTGCCAGCAGTGGAAATAGCGCGAGGGTCTACGAGCAGTACTTC.

Here the CDR3 reads CASSLSSRGYTF. The DNA for the CDR3 is TGTGCCAGCAGCTTGAGCTCGCGGGGCTACACCTTC. J is TRBJ1-2 and V is TRBV5-6; D remains ambiguous. Germline CDR1 SGHDT, CDR2 YYEEEE. Trimming left V 1 base short and J 8 bases short, with 9 bases between. The CDR3 is 12 residues long.

The chain uses TRBV7-2 and TRBJ1-2; tentatively, D is TRBD1 (6 bases). This CDR3 region has 15 residues. Germline CDR1 reads SGHTA; CDR2 reads FQGNSA. Trimming stripped 1 base from V and 0 bases from J, with 9 bases between. DNA of the CDR3: TGTGCCAGCAGCTTAGGGACAGCGCCTAACTATGGCTACACCTTC. It yields the protein CASSLGTAPNYGYTF.

The chain combines TRBV2 with TRBJ1-5; D not certain. Germline CDR1 SNHLY, CDR2 FYNNEI. V was shortened by 5 bases and J by 15 bases, with 17 bases between the two germline ends. The CDR3 is 12 amino acids. The CDR3 loop is CASSRRIQDRHF. CDR3 DNA: TGTGCCAGCAGTCGTCGGATCCAGGATCGGCATTTT.

The gene calls are TRBV19 and TRBJ1-2; D not certain. Between the trimmed V and J ends, which lost 4 bases and 2 bases, there was a span of 17 bases. Germline assignment: CDR1 LNHDA and CDR2 SQIVND (reference sequence). The CDR3 has 16 amino acids. The CDR3 nucleotides are TGTGCCAGTAGTACTTCCCAGAACGGCTGGAACTATGGCTACACCTTC. Encoded protein: CASSTSQNGWNYGYTF. Together with reference TRBV19 and TRBJ1-2, the CDR3 gives the full variable domain: DGGITQSPKYLFRKEGQNVTLSCEQNLNHDAMYWYRQDPGQGLRLIYYSQIVNDFQKGDIAEGYSVSREKKESFPLTVTSAQKNPTAFYLCASSTSQNGWNYGYTFGSGTRLTVV.

This chain links TRBV6-5 with TRBJ2-1, with 10 bases aligning to TRBD2. The J segment lost 6 bases and the V segment lost 0 bases, leaving 5 bases of the junction unmatched. CDR1 and CDR2 (germline): MNHEY, SVGAGI. This CDR3 spans 16 amino acids. DNA of the CDR3: TGTGCCAGCAGTTACTCGAGCGGGGGGGCTGGCAATGAGCAGTTCTTC. As protein: CASSYSSGGAGNEQFF.

The rearrangement links TRBV7-6 to TRBJ2-7, with D unresolved. The CDR3 has 12 amino acids. Germline V lookup: CDR1 SGHVS, CDR2 FNYEAQ. Trimming took off 3 bases at V and 6 bases at J, with 9 bases between the two ends. CDR3 in amino acids: CASSFGASEQYF. The CDR3 DNA reads TGTGCCAGCAGCTTTGGTGCTAGCGAGCAGTACTTC.

V and J are TRBV11-2 and TRBJ2-3; 7 nucleotides line up with TRBD2. Germline-derived CDR1 and CDR2 are SGHAT and FQNNGV. V lost 4 bases and J lost 6; bases outside the gene matches: 13. The CDR3 contains 16 residues. As DNA, the CDR3 is TGTGCCAGCAGCTCCCAAGGACTAGGTCCCAGGGATACGCAGTATTTT. Translated, it gives CASSSQGLGPRDTQYF.

The CDR3 region is CASSLGGGGAKNIQYF. The DNA of the CDR3 is TGTGCCAGCAGCTTGGGGGGCGGAGGAGCCAAAAACATTCAGTACTTC. J is TRBJ2-4 and V is TRBV7-8; D may correspond to TRBD1 or TRBD2 (6 bases each). V lost 3 bases, J lost 0 bases, and 12 bases lay in between. The CDR3 has 16 residues. Germline V gene sequence: CDR1 SGHVS, CDR2 FQNEAQ. Supplemented by reference TRBV7-8 and TRBJ2-4, the full variable domain reads GAGVSQSPRYKVAKRGQDVALRCDPISGHVSLFWYQQALGQGPEFLTYFQNEAQLDKSGLPSDRFFAERPEGSVSTLKIQRTQQEDSAVYLCASSLGGGGAKNIQYFGAGTRLSVL.

The chain is built from TRBV9 and TRBJ2-6; D gene unclear. In germline, CDR1 is SGDLS, CDR2 YYNGEE. Between the trimmed V and J ends, which lost 3 bases and 0 bases, there was a span of 4 bases. The CDR3 loop spans 14 amino acids. CDR3 sequence reads: CASSAYSGANVLTF. The CDR3 DNA reads as TGTGCCAGCAGCGCCTACTCTGGGGCCAACGTCCTGACTTTC.

The V call is TRBV27, the J call TRBJ2-1; TRBD2 aligns across 7 bases. The CDR3 runs 15 residues. J was trimmed by 12 bases and V by 3 bases; bases with no gene match: 14. Germline V CDR1 and CDR2: MNHEY, SMNVEV (reference sequence). This chain's CDR3 is CASSFSGTTPEGQFF. The CDR3 coding sequence is TGTGCCAGCAGTTTCTCCGGGACTACGCCTGAGGGGCAGTTCTTC.

V and J are TRBV28 and TRBJ1-4; D may be TRBD1 (6 bases). Germline V lookup: CDR1 MDHEN, CDR2 SYDVKM. The CDR3 loop spans 14 amino acids. Trimming pared 2 bases from V and 6 bases from J, leaving 10 bases between. The CDR3 here is CASSLGGRDEKLFF. Written as DNA, the CDR3 is TGTGCCAGCAGTTTAGGGGGGCGCGATGAAAAACTGTTTTTT.

This sequence joins TRBV7-6 and TRBJ1-1, with D perhaps matching TRBD1 (6 bases). The V end was cut by 6 bases, the J end by 0 bases, with 20 bases between. Germline V gene lookup returns CDR1 SGHVS and CDR2 FNYEAQ. This CDR3 has 17 amino acids. The CDR3 nucleotides read TGTGCCAGCAGTCTCGGTCCAGGGGATGAAATGAACACTGAAGCTTTCTTT. This gives the protein CASSLGPGDEMNTEAFF. Complete variable domain (other parts from reference TRBV7-6 and TRBJ1-1): GAGVSQSPRYKVTKRGQDVALRCDPISGHVSLYWYRQALGQGPEFLTYFNYEAQQDKSGLPNDRFSAERPEGSISTLTIQRTEQRDSAMYRCASSLGPGDEMNTEAFFGQGTRLTVV.

The chain has TRBV28 and TRBJ1-5; 7 bases are a match to TRBD1. The CDR3 consists of 17 residues. Germline V gene lookup returns CDR1 MDHEN and CDR2 SYDVKM. Trimming took 6 bases from V and 2 from J; bases not matched to a gene: 13. The CDR3 sequence: CASSLGTALLGNQPQHF. In nucleotides, the CDR3 is TGTGCCAGCAGCCTCGGGACAGCCTTACTGGGCAATCAGCCCCAGCATTTT.